The 21 T cell receptor beta chains in this list originate from one sample, sequenced in a study of identifying expanded T cells in peripheral blood. Assay: immunoSEQ multiplex PCR; the TCRdb copy retains only in-frame clones and omits some. The sample records approximately 86,000 clones, around 83% being singletons. Sequenced material: blood. All receptors come from a person between 18 and 75 years old in good health.

The rearrangement uses TRBV4-3 and TRBJ1-1; tentative D call: TRBD1 (5 bases). CDR1 LGHNA and CDR2 YSLEER come from the germline V gene. The CDR3 sequence is 16 residues long. V was trimmed by 0 bases and J by 8 bases, leaving 19 bases between them. CDR3 bases: TGCGCCAGCAGCCAAGAGGCATTGGCGAGGGGTCGCGAAGCTTTCTTT. Encoded protein: CASSQEALARGREAFF.

This clone has only one observation. The chain is built from TRBV6-5 and TRBJ1-1, with a possible D match to TRBD1 (6 bases). The CDR3 is 15 amino acids. Germline V gene sequence: CDR1 MNHEY, CDR2 SVGAGI. Trimming removed 5 bases from V and 3 bases from J, with 16 bases in between. This chain's CDR3 is CASSPPQGADTEAFF. The CDR3 nucleotides are TGTGCCAGCAGTCCGCCACAGGGCGCGGACACTGAAGCTTTCTTT.

The chain carries TRBV10-3 and TRBJ2-7, with D possibly called TRBD1 or TRBD2 (6 bases each). Germline V gives CDR1 ENHRY, CDR2 SYGVKD. The CDR3 sequence is 15 residues long. Trimming removed 4 bases from V and 5 bases from J, with 18 bases in between. The CDR3 DNA follows: TGTGCCATCAGTGCGATGTGGGGGGCGCAGAACGAGCAGTACTTC. It translates to CAISAMWGAQNEQYF.

In this sample, this clone turned up a few times. The gene calls are TRBV7-9 and TRBJ2-5, with 9 positions matching TRBD1. The CDR3 is made up of 14 amino acids. V trimming: 5 bases; J trimming: 5 bases; junction bases outside the gene matches: 6. Germline V gene sequence: CDR1 SEHNR, CDR2 FQNEAQ (reference sequence). CDR3 residues: CASSPGQGRETQYF. Here the CDR3 DNA reads TGTGCCAGCAGCCCGGGACAGGGACGGGAGACCCAGTACTTC. Full variable domain (missing parts from reference TRBV7-9 and TRBJ2-5): DTGVSQNPRHKITKRGQNVTFRCDPISEHNRLYWYRQTLGQGPEFLTYFQNEAQLEKSRLLSDRFSAERPKGSFSTLEIQRTEQGDSAMYLCASSPGQGRETQYFGPGTRLLVL.

In DNA form, the CDR3 reads TGTGCCAGCAGCCAGGGACGTATAAATGAAAAACTGTTTTTT. It is translated as CASSQGRINEKLFF. The rearrangement links TRBV11-3 to TRBJ1-4; possibly TRBD1 for D (5 bases). CDR1 is SGHNT and CDR2 is YENEEA in the germline V gene. The CDR3 loop spans 14 amino acids. Between the trimmed V and J ends, which lost 5 bases and 5 bases, there was a span of 12 bases. Full variable domain (missing parts from reference TRBV11-3 and TRBJ1-4): EAGVVQSPRYKIIEKKQPVAFWCNPISGHNTLYWYLQNLGQGPELLIRYENEEAVDDSQLPKDRFSAERLKGVDSTLKIQPAELGDSAVYLCASSQGRINEKLFFGSGTQLSVL.

The sample holds one count of this clone. The chain links TRBV5-1 to TRBJ2-3; D may be TRBD2 (5 bases). Trimming pared 0 bases from V and 2 bases from J, leaving 13 bases between. Germline values: CDR1 SGHRS, CDR2 YFSETQ. The CDR3 runs 16 residues. CDR3 bases: TGCGCCAGCAGCTTGGCCTCTAGCAGGTACACAGATACGCAGTATTTT. It codes for CASSLASSRYTDTQYF.

The chain recombines TRBV7-2 with TRBJ1-5; 7 nucleotides match TRBD1. After removal of 1 base from V and 5 bases from J, the junction contained 8 bases not matched to a gene. In germline, CDR1 is SGHTA, CDR2 FQGNSA. The CDR3 spans 16 residues. This chain's CDR3 is CASSLETGRWDQPQHF. In DNA form, the CDR3 reads TGTGCCAGCAGCTTAGAGACAGGGCGGTGGGATCAGCCCCAGCATTTT.

The CDR3, as DNA: TGTGCCAGCAGCTATCAAAACACCGGGGAGCTGTTTTTT. Its protein product is CASSYQNTGELFF. The V call is TRBV6-6, the J call TRBJ2-2; D gene uncertain. This CDR3 has 13 amino acids. Germline values: CDR1 MNHNY, CDR2 SVGAGI (reference sequence). V shed 6 bases and J shed 2 bases, with 7 bases lying between them.

The chain combines TRBV6-6 with TRBJ2-7; 7 bases line up with TRBD1. This CDR3 is built from 15 residues. CDR1 and CDR2 from the germline V gene are MNHNY and SVGAGI (reference sequence). After removal of 2 bases from V and 7 bases from J, the junction contained 11 bases not matched to a gene. CDR3 nucleotide sequence: TGTGCCAGCAGTTACGGGCCCAGAGCGGACAGGGAGCAGTACTTC. Amino acids: CASSYGPRADREQYF.

The genes are TRBV9 and TRBJ2-7; no definite D call. The CDR3 loop spans 12 amino acids. V was trimmed by 3 bases and J by 7 bases, leaving 11 bases between them. Germline CDR1 is SGDLS and CDR2 is YYNGEE. In nucleotides, the CDR3 is TGTGCCAGCAGCGCCCAGGATGGTGAGCAGTACTTC. It encodes CASSAQDGEQYF.

The rearrangement uses TRBV19 and TRBJ1-5; D remains unclear. This CDR3 is 17 amino acids long. The V gene lost 4 bases and the J gene lost 2 bases, with 18 bases spanning the gap. The germline V gene encodes CDR1 LNHDA and CDR2 SQIVND (reference sequence). The CDR3 is CASSKNKGILGNQPQHF. Written as DNA, the CDR3 is TGTGCCAGTAGTAAAAATAAAGGGATTTTGGGCAATCAGCCCCAGCATTTT.

The V and J genes are TRBV6-1 and TRBJ2-2; possible D gene TRBD1, 6 bases. This CDR3 is built from 16 residues. The ends were cut back, 2 bases at V and 7 bases at J, with 17 bases in the middle. Germline CDR1 and CDR2: MNHNS and SASEGT. The CDR3 region is CASSEFLPQGIGELFF. The CDR3 region has the DNA TGTGCCAGCAGTGAATTCCTTCCACAGGGCATCGGGGAGCTGTTTTTT.

This CDR3 is CASSMSNYGYTF. CDR3 coding DNA: TGTGCCAGTAGTATGTCTAACTATGGCTACACCTTC. The chain uses TRBV19 and TRBJ1-2, with D uncertain. The germline CDR1 and CDR2 sequences are LNHDA and SQIVND (reference sequence). This CDR3 comprises 12 residues. V gave up 3 bases and J gave up 0 bases, with 2 bases separating them.

The chain carries TRBV9 and TRBJ2-1, with a tentative D call TRBD2 (6 bases). The CDR3 covers 14 residues. The germline CDR1 and CDR2 sequences are SGDLS and YYNGEE. Trimming took off 0 bases at V and 6 bases at J, with 10 bases between the two ends. The CDR3 DNA follows: TGTGCCAGCAGCGTAGCTGGAGGGGTCAATGAGCAGTTCTTC. This sequence encodes CASSVAGGVNEQFF.

The chain couples TRBV2 to TRBJ1-6; 8 bases are shared with TRBD1. Germline V CDR1 and CDR2: SNHLY, FYNNEI. V gave up 4 bases and J gave up 0 bases; unmatched junction bases: 5. This CDR3 contains 17 residues. The CDR3 loop is CASSAGQGGSYNSPLHF. DNA for the CDR3: TGTGCCAGCAGTGCCGGACAGGGCGGCTCCTATAATTCACCCCTCCACTTT.

The chain links TRBV6-5 to TRBJ1-2; 8 bases match TRBD1. With 5 bases clipped from V and 8 bases from J, the junction kept 4 bases outside the gene matches. Germline V gene sequence: CDR1 MNHEY, CDR2 SVGAGI. The CDR3 sequence is 12 residues long. Here the CDR3 DNA reads TGTGCCAGCAGTCAGGGGGCGGAAGGCTACACCTTC. Translating it yields CASSQGAEGYTF.

CDR3 amino acids: CASSPPAQGRSLHF. The CDR3 DNA is TGTGCCAGCTCACCACCGGCGCAGGGACGGAGCCTCCACTTT. The gene calls are TRBV18 and TRBJ1-6; possibly TRBD1 for D (5 bases). The CDR3 totals 14 residues. With 0 bases removed from V and 15 bases from J, the gap between germline ends came to 15 bases. Germline assignment: CDR1 KGHSH and CDR2 LQKENI.

The chain combines TRBV7-6 with TRBJ1-5; D call uncertain. This CDR3 contains 15 residues. V dropped 5 bases and J dropped 3 bases, with 14 bases sitting between them. Germline V gives CDR1 SGHVS, CDR2 FNYEAQ. The DNA for the CDR3 is TGTGCCAGCAGCCAACAGTCTGGGCTCAATCAGCCCCAGCATTTT. Residues: CASSQQSGLNQPQHF.

The chain is built from TRBV7-2 and TRBJ2-5; D is possibly TRBD2 (6 bases). CDR1 and CDR2 from the germline V gene are SGHTA and FQGNSA. The CDR3 has 16 amino acids. Trimming pared 3 bases from V and 3 bases from J, leaving 17 bases between. Here the CDR3 DNA reads TGTGCCAGCAGCTTTTTTAGTCGGACGGGAGAAGAGACCCAGTACTTC. Translated: CASSFFSRTGEETQYF.

V usage is TRBV2 and J usage is TRBJ2-7, with D uncertain. Trimming took 2 bases from V and 0 from J, leaving 8 bases between them. The V gene's germline CDR1 is SNHLY and CDR2 FYNNEI. The CDR3 sequence is 14 residues long. The CDR3 coding sequence is TGTGCCAGCAGTGAACAGTCTATCTCCTACGAGCAGTACTTC. Residues: CASSEQSISYEQYF.

V and J are TRBV5-4 and TRBJ2-3; the match to TRBD2 covers 8 bases. Trimming removed 1 base from V and 6 bases from J; junction bases left unmatched: 16. The length of the CDR3 is 18 residues. Germline V gene data show CDR1 as SGHNT and CDR2 as YYREEE (reference sequence). The DNA of the CDR3 is TGTGCCAGCAGCTTGCGGTTTTCAAGGACTAGCCCCGCGGATACGCAGTATTTT. It encodes CASSLRFSRTSPADTQYF.